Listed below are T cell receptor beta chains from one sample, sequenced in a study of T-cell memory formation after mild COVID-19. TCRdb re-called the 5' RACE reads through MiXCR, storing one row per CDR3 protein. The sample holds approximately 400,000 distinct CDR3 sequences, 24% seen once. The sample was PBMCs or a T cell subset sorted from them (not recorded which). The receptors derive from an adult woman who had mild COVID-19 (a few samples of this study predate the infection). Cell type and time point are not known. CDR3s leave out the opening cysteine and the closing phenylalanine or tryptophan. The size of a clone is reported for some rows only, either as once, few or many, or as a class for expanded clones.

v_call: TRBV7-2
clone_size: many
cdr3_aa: ASSLGLAATDTQY

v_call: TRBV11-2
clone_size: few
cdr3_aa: ASSLSGTTNTEAF

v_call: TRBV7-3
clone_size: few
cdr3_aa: ASSLRQGNSGANVLT

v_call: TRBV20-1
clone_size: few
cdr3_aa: SASLWNRAKNIQY

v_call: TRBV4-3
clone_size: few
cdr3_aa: ASSQDNEVGANNEQF

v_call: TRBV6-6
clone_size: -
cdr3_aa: ASSFRDRVTDTQY

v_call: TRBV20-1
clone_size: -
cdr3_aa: SAKTGTSGRAADTQY

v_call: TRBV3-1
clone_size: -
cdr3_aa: ASSQGRAQPQH

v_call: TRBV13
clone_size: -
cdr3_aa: ASSLITGEYTGELF

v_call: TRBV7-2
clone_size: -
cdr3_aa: ASSLASTSGFETQY

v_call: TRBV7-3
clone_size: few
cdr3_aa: ASSPGQGGREQY

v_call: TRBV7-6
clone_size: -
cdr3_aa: ASSPPGLLIDEQF

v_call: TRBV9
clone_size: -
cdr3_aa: ASTPTSGVTDTQY

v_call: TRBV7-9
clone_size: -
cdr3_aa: ASSFGEANYGYT

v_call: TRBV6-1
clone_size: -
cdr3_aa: ASSRDRSPIYEQY

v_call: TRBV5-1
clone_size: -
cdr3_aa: ASSAGHLDEKLF